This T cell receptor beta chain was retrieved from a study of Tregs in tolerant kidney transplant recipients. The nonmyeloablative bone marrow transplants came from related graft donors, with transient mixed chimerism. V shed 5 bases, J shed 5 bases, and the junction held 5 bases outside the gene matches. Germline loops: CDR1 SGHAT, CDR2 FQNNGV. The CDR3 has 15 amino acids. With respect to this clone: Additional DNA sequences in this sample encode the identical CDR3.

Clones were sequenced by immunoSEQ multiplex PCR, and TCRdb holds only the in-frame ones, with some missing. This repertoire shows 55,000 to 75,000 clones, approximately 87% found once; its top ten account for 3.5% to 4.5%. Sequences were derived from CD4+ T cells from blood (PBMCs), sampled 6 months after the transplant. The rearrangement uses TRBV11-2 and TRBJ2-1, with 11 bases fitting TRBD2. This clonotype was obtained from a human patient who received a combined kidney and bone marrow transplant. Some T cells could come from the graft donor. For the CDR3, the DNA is TGTGCCAGCAGCCGGGGACTAGCGGATCACAATGAGCAGTTCTTC. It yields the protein CASSRGLADHNEQFF. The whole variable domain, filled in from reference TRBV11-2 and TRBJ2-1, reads EAGVAQSPRYKIIEKRQSVAFWCNPISGHATLYWYQQILGQGPKLLIQFQNNGVVDDSQLPKDRFSAERLKGVDSTLKIQPAKLEDSAVYLCASSRGLADHNEQFFGPGTRLTVL.